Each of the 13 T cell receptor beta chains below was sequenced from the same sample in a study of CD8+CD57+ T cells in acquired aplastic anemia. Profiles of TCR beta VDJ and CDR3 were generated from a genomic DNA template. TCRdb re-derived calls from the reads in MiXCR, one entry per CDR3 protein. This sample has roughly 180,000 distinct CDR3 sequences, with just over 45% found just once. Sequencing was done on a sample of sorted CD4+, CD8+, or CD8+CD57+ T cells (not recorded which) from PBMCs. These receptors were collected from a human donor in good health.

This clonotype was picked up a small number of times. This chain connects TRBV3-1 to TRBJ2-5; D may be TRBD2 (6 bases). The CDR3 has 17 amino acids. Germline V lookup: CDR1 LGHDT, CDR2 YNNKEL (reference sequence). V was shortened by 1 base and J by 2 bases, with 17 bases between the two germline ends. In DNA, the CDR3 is TGTGCCAGCAGCCAAGGTGGAGCGGGTAGGCTTCAAGAGACCCAGTACTTC. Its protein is CASSQGGAGRLQETQYF.

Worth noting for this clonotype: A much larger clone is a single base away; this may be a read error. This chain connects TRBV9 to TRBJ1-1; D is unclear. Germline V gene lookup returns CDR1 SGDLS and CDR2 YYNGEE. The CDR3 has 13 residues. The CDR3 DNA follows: TGTGCCAGCGGCGTGGGAATAAACACTGAAGCTTTCTTT. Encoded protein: CASGVGINTEAFF.

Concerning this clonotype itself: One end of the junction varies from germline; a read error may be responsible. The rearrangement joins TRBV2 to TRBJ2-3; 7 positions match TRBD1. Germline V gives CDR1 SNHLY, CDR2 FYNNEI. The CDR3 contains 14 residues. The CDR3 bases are TGTGCCAGCAGTTTACAGGGGATGACAGATACGCAATATTTT. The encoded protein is CASSLQGMTDTQYF.

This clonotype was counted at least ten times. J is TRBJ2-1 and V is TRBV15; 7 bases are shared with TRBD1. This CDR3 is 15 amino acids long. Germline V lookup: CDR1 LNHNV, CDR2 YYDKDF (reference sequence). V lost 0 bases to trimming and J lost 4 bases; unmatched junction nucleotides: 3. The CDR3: CATSRDGTEYNEQFF. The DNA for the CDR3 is TGTGCCACCAGCAGAGATGGGACAGAGTACAATGAGCAGTTCTTC.

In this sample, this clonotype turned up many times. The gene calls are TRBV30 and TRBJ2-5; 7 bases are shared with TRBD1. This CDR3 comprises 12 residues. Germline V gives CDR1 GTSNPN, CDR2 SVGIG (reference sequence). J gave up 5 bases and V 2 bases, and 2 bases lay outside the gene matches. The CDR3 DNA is TGTGCCTGGAGTCACAGGGGTGAGACCCAGTACTTC. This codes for CAWSHRGETQYF.

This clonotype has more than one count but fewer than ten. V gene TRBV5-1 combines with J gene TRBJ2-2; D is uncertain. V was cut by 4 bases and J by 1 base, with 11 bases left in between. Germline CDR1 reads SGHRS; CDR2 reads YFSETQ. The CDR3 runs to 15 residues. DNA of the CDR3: TGCGCCAGCAGCCTGGCGACTCAGAACACCGGGGAGCTGTTTTTT. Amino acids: CASSLATQNTGELFF.

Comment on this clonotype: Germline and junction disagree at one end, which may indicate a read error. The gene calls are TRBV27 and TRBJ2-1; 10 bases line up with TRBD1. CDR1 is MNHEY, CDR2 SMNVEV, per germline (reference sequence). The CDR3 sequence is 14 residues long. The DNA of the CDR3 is TGTGCCAGCAGGGGACAGGGGTCCTACAATGGGCAGTTCTTC. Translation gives CASRGQGSYNGQFF.

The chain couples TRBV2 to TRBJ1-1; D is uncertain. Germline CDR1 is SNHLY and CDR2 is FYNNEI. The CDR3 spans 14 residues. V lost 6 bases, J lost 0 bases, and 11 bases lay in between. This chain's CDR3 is CASSLYDMNTEAFF. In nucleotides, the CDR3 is TGTGCCAGCAGCTTGTATGACATGAACACTGAAGCTTTCTTT.

The CDR3 bases are TGCAGTGCTCGGACAGGGGACGAGCAGTACTTC. It encodes CSARTGDEQYF. This rearrangement joins TRBV20-1 to TRBJ2-7; TRBD1 agrees at 9 bases. This CDR3 region has 11 residues. CDR1 and CDR2 from the germline V gene are DFQATT and SNEGSKA (reference sequence). J gave up 5 bases and V 5 bases, and 1 base lay outside the gene matches.

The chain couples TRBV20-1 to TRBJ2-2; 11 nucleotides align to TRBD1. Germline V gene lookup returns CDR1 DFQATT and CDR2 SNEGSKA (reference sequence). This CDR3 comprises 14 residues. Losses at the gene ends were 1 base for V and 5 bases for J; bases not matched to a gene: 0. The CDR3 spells CSARGDRGTGELFF. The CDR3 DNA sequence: TGCAGTGCTAGAGGGGACAGGGGGACCGGGGAGCTGTTTTTT.

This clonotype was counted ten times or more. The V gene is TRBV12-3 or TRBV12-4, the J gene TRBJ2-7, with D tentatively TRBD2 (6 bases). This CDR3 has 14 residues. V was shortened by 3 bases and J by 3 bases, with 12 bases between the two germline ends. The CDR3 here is CASSFTSGDYEQYF. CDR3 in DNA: TGTGCCAGCAGTTTCACCTCGGGGGACTACGAGCAGTACTTC.

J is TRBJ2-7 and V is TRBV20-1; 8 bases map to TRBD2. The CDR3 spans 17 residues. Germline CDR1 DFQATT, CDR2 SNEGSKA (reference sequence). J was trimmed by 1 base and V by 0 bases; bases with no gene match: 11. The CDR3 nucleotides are TGCAGTGCTAGAGATCCCTCGGGCGGGGGGCCATCCTACGAGCAGTACTTC. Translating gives CSARDPSGGGPSYEQYF.

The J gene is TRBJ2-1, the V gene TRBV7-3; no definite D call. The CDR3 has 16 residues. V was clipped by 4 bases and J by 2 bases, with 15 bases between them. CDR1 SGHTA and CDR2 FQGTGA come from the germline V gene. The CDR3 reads CASSSTGPATYNEQFF. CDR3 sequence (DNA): TGTGCCAGCAGCTCAACGGGCCCAGCCACCTACAATGAGCAGTTCTTC.